This TCR beta chain came from a study of control samples from healthy donors and cancer patients. CDR3 length equals 15 residues. Trimming cost V 1 base and J 4 bases, with 11 bases left between them. The germline CDR1 and CDR2 sequences are LGHDT and YNNKEL (reference sequence). The table came from immunoSEQ multiplex PCR; TCRdb's copy has only in-frame clones and leaves some out. The data contain about 130,000 clones, over 85% of them singletons. Specimen: blood. The gene calls are TRBV3-1 (or the pseudogene TRBV3-2) and TRBJ1-3, with a weak D call TRBD1 (5 bases). The receptor was isolated from a man aged 25 to 45 in good health. CDR3 DNA: TGTGCCAGCAGCCAAGTGCGGGGGATCGGAAACACCATATATTTT. It specifies CASSQVRGIGNTIYF.